This TCR beta chain derives from a study of post-analysis software for immune sequencing data (dated by TCRdb to between 2015 and 2017). A note on the overall study: Disease courses on record covered relapsing-remitting, secondary progressive and progressive-relapsing multiple sclerosis, though some patients had no subtype annotation. The multiple sclerosis patient repertoires were compared with about a dozen previously published healthy control repertoires from donors aged 6 to 25 years. A subset of samples was prepared in parallel using single-end sample barcoding, then pooled and co-amplified after Illumina adapter ligation.

Points on this clonotype: Its antigen is not yet known. No much larger clone is present one base from it, and per-base qualities are unavailable.

Results and caveats for the whole study, not just this receptor: When samples were clustered directly using the F measure, samples prepared in the same batch co-clustered strongly, which prompted a batch-effect correction. The multiple sclerosis patient group was slightly younger than the control group. Significantly higher frequencies in patients than in controls were found for about five TRBV segments, including TRBV5-6, TRBV5-1 and TRBV20-1. Compared with controls, multiple sclerosis patients had significantly lower normalized Chao1 diversity, a finding suggesting substantial peripheral T-cell clonal expansion.

The receptor library was made with PCR. The listed sequencing device is Illumina HiSeq 2500. To reduce PCR and sequencing biases, unique molecular identifiers were incorporated into the TCR beta cDNA libraries. Some 500,000 cDNA molecules were obtained per 1 to 10 million input T cells, so each molecule approximated one T cell. The patient libraries were prepared and sequenced using the same protocol as the earlier healthy control dataset. Samples belonging to the same batch were prepared together, multiplexed and sequenced on a shared HiSeq lane. In the original analysis: Raw barcoded reads were processed with MIGEC, and single-read molecular identifier groups were discarded before consensus assembly and CDR3 extraction. Clonotype tables were post-analysed with VDJtools, and diversity was normalized by down-sampling all datasets to the smallest sample size. Repertoire overlap clustering matched CDR3 amino acid but not nucleotide sequences to correct batch-related cross-sample contamination. The public reads were reprocessed in TCRdb via fastp at Q25 and MiXCR, keeping in-frame beta chains. CDR3 protein sequences are deduplicated, and each keeps its most common genes and DNA. These V and J calls are TCRdb output, not the study's own analysis. The sample includes around 710,000 distinct CDR3 sequences, with 35% to 55% observed a single time. Together, the top ten hold roughly 4.4% of the sample.

The CDR3 sequence holds 19 residues, the cysteine and phenylalanine included. Only CDR3 DNA is held: 57 bases, read in frame from base 1. V and J are truncated by 5 bases and 0 bases respectively, leaving an intervening sequence of 25 bases. From a lookup of the germline V gene (reference sequence), CDR1 and CDR2 are LGHDT and YNNKEL. To demonstrate the VDJtools post-analysis software, TCR beta repertoires were profiled from the peripheral blood of roughly 14 young patients with multiple sclerosis. The multiple sclerosis patients were children and adolescents between roughly 6 and 17 years of age. This clonotype was obtained from a girl aged 10-17 years with multiple sclerosis. The chain is made from TRBV3-1 and TRBJ1-2; matching of 5 bases hints at TRBD1 as the D gene. Sequencing was performed on blood. The bases read TGTGCCAGCAGCGCGAGACGGGACTCGAAAGCAACTTCTAACTATGGCTACACCTTC. Translated, this gives CASSARRDSKATSNYGYTF.